The T cell receptor beta chain under discussion was sequenced for a study of shared clonotypes between healthy human individuals. General study findings and limits: Non-shared clonotypes had lower generation probabilities than clonotypes shared by all four sorted-subset donors. Memory subsets generally showed lower estimated richness than naive subsets.

Terminally differentiated effector memory CD45RA+ cells were excluded from the naive CD8 cells, which were CD45RO-negative and positively selected for CCR7. The V gene lost 5 bases and the J gene lost 5 bases, with 10 bases spanning the gap. The CDR3 sequence is 12 residues long. In germline, CDR1 is MNHEY, CDR2 SVGAGI. In regard to this clone: Antigen unknown.

Method: immunoSEQ multiplex PCR; TCRdb's copy keeps in-frame clones and lacks some. The table shows around 1.9 million clones, with about 93% occurring only once. The origin of this receptor is a man aged 18 to 29 in good health. Some clones in this sample may be carry-over from other donors' samples. J is TRBJ2-7 and V is TRBV6-5; D remains ambiguous. The specimen sequenced was naive CD8+ T cells from PBMCs. The CDR3 is CASSTAGHEQYF. DNA for the CDR3: TGTGCCAGCAGTACGGCAGGTCACGAGCAGTACTTC.